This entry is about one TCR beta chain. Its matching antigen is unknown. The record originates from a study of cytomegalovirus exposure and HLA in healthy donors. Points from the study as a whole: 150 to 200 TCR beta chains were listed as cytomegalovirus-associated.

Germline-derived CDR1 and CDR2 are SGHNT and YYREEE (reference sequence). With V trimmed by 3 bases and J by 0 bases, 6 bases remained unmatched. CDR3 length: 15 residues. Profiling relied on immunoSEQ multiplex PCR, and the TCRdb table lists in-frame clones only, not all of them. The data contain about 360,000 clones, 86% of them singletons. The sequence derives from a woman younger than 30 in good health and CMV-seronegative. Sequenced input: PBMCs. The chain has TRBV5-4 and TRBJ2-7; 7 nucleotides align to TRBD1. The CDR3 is CASSSPTGSSYEQYF. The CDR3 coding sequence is TGTGCCAGCAGCTCCCCGACAGGGAGCTCCTACGAGCAGTACTTC.